This T cell receptor (beta chain) stems from a study of cytomegalovirus exposure and HLA in healthy donors. Findings and caveats of the study: Per a prior analysis, the majority of TCR beta V segments were productive roughly 90% or roughly 30% of the time.

The primer mix had 60 Vbeta and 13 Jbeta primers. Libraries were prepared by immunoSEQ multiplex PCR; TCRdb keeps only in-frame clonotypes and omits some of them. The sample comprises around 120,000 clones, roughly 80% of which are singletons, and around 3.6% rests with the top ten. Concerning this clone itself: Its antigen remains unidentified.

CDR1 is MGHRA and CDR2 is YSYEKL in the germline V gene. J gave up 1 base and V 6 bases, and 9 bases lay outside the gene matches. The CDR3 spans 16 residues. The TCR comes from a woman aged 40 to 49 in good health and CMV-seronegative. This chain connects TRBV4-1 to TRBJ1-1; 9 nucleotides align to TRBD1. What was sequenced was PBMCs. The CDR3 protein is CASSPGQGKGNTEAFF. The CDR3 DNA follows: TGCGCCAGCAGTCCAGGACAGGGGAAAGGGAACACTGAAGCTTTCTTT.